These T cell receptor beta chains were read from a single sample in a study of a mutant IDH1 vaccine in newly diagnosed glioma. These receptors have no known antigen. This table comes from immunoSEQ multiplex PCR, and its TCRdb copy is limited to in-frame clones, with some not included. The profile covers 34,000 or so clones, with 75% to 85% appearing a single time and around 25% taken by the ten largest. The material sequenced was PBMCs, taken from a glioma patient whose treatment included an IDH1 peptide vaccine. The source of these receptors is a man younger than 45 with glioma. CDR3s include the opening cysteine and the closing phenylalanine or tryptophan. The D gene is left open where the match is weak. Clone size, where shown, is once, few, many, or a class for clones that have expanded.

clone_size	v_call	d_call	j_call	cdr3_nt	cdr3_aa
NA	TRBV6-4	NA	TRBJ1-1	TGTGCCAGCAGTGAACGAGAGGACACTGAAGCTTTCTTT	CASSEREDTEAFF
NA	TRBV9	NA	TRBJ2-5	TGTGCCAGCAGCGAGGTACAGGGCGGGACCCAGTACTTC	CASSEVQGGTQYF
NA	TRBV5-4	NA	TRBJ1-4	TGTGCCAGCAGCTTGGGGGGAGCGGGGCGCGCAACTAATGAAAAACTGTTTTTT	CASSLGGAGRATNEKLFF
NA	TRBV4-1	TRBD2	TRBJ2-5	TGCGCCAGCAGCCAGGAGGGACTAGCGGGAGAGGGTGAGACCCAGTACTTC	CASSQEGLAGEGETQYF
NA	TRBV29-1	TRBD1	TRBJ1-2	TGCAGCGTCGGAATCGACAGGGGGCACGGCTACACCTTC	CSVGIDRGHGYTF
few	TRBV5-1	NA	TRBJ1-2	TGCGCCAGCAGCTTGGATAGGGCCGCTAACTATGGCTACACCTTC	CASSLDRAANYGYTF
NA	TRBV7-9	TRBD1	TRBJ2-7	TGTGCCAGCAGCCCCAGACAGGGGGCAGTTTACGAGCAGTACTTC	CASSPRQGAVYEQYF
NA	TRBV5-1	NA	TRBJ2-1	TGCGCCAGCAGCTTGGGGGGTCGGGCCCCTTACAATGAGCAGTTCTTC	CASSLGGRAPYNEQFF
NA	TRBV30	NA	TRBJ1-6	TGTGCCTGGACCTGGGACGGAAGCTCCTATAATTCACCCCTCCACTTT	CAWTWDGSSYNSPLHF
NA	TRBV5-1	NA	TRBJ2-3	TGCGCCAGCAGCCTTTGGTCTGGTGAGGGGGGGAGTACAGATACGCAGTATTTT	CASSLWSGEGGSTDTQYF
NA	TRBV30	NA	TRBJ2-5	TGTGCCTGGAGTCCAGGCCAAGAGACCCAGTACTTC	CAWSPGQETQYF
NA	TRBV6-1	NA	TRBJ2-1	TGTGCCAGCAGACAGACAGGAATACGCTACAATGAGCAGTTCTTC	CASRQTGIRYNEQFF
once	TRBV6-6	TRBD1	TRBJ1-5	TGTGCCAGCAGCTATCTGGGACAGTTTAGCAATCAGCCCCAGCATTTT	CASSYLGQFSNQPQHF
NA	TRBV2	TRBD1	TRBJ2-1	TGTGCCAGCAGGAGGGGACAGGGGAAGTCCTACAATGAGCAGTTCTTC	CASRRGQGKSYNEQFF
NA	TRBV29-1	TRBD1	TRBJ2-7	TGCAGCGTTGAGGGGACAGGGGAAACCTACGAGCAGTACTTC	CSVEGTGETYEQYF
NA	TRBV6-5	TRBD1	TRBJ2-7	TGTGCCAGCAGTTTCAAGTGGACAGGTTCCTACGAGCAGTACTTC	CASSFKWTGSYEQYF
NA	TRBV4-3	NA	TRBJ1-2	TGCGCCAGCAGCCAATCACAGAACTATGGCTACACCTTC	CASSQSQNYGYTF
once	TRBV2	NA	TRBJ2-6	TGTGCCAGCAGTCCGGGAGAAGCCAACGTCCTGACTTTC	CASSPGEANVLTF
NA	TRBV30	NA	TRBJ1-5	TGTGCCTGGAGTGGGGGGAGGAGGAATCAGCCCCAGCATTTT	CAWSGGRRNQPQHF
once	TRBV5-1	TRBD2	TRBJ2-1	TGCGCCAGCAGCATGGGACTAGCGGAGAGCTCCTACAATGAGCAGTTCTTC	CASSMGLAESSYNEQFF
NA	TRBV7-2	NA	TRBJ1-2	TGTGCCAGCAGCCGACCGGGACGGACCTATGGCTACACCTTC	CASSRPGRTYGYTF
NA	TRBV4-1	NA	TRBJ1-5	TGCGCCAGCAGCCAAGGGACCCCTAGCAATCAGCCCCAGCATTTT	CASSQGTPSNQPQHF
NA	TRBV5-1	NA	TRBJ2-7	TGCGCCAGCAGCTCCGGCGCCTTTTACGAGCAGTACTTC	CASSSGAFYEQYF
NA	TRBV28	NA	TRBJ1-1	TGTGCCAGCAGCGGGAGCAGGGGTGCTATGAACACTGAAGCTTTCTTT	CASSGSRGAMNTEAFF
NA	TRBV2	TRBD2	TRBJ2-1	TGTGCCAGCAGTGAAGCGGTCTTTGCGGGGGAGGGCAATGAGCAGTTCTTC	CASSEAVFAGEGNEQFF
NA	TRBV6-1	NA	TRBJ1-2	TGTGCCGGGGGGGACTATGGCTACACCTTC	CAGGDYGYTF
NA	TRBV13	NA	TRBJ1-1	TGTGCCAGCAGCCCAGGGGAGGGACAGAACACTGAAGCTTTCTTT	CASSPGEGQNTEAFF
NA	TRBV28	TRBD2	TRBJ2-7	TGTGCCAGCAGTGGCCGGGATAGCGGGAACACCTACGAGCAGTACTTC	CASSGRDSGNTYEQYF
NA	TRBV4-2	NA	TRBJ1-4	TGTGCCAGCAGCCAAGATTCCGACGGGGCTAATGAAAAACTGTTTTTT	CASSQDSDGANEKLFF
NA	TRBV19	NA	TRBJ2-6	TGTGCCAGTACGGGCAGGGAGAGCTCTGGGGCCAACGTCCTGACTTTC	CASTGRESSGANVLTF
NA	TRBV6-5	TRBD1	TRBJ1-2	TGTGCCAGCTCGCCCTTTAAGGGACAGTTAAACCGCTACACCTTC	CASSPFKGQLNRYTF
NA	TRBV6-5	NA	TRBJ2-7	TGTGCCAGCAGTTCCCGACAGTCCTACGAGCAGTACTTC	CASSSRQSYEQYF
NA	TRBV6-9	NA	TRBJ1-5	TGTGCCAGCGGGAAGAGCAATCAGCCCCAGCATTTT	CASGKSNQPQHF
NA	TRBV2	NA	TRBJ2-2	TGTGCCAGCAGAGCAAGGAACACCGGGGAGCTGTTTTTT	CASRARNTGELFF
NA	TRBV15	NA	TRBJ2-7	TGTGCCACCAGCAGATGGCGAGGGGGCGAGCAGTACTTC	CATSRWRGGEQYF
NA	TRBV5-4	NA	TRBJ1-6	TGTGCCAGCAGCTTGGCCGGGGGGGCCCGGAATAATTCACCCCTCCACTTT	CASSLAGGARNNSPLHF
few	TRBV4-1	NA	TRBJ1-5	TGCGCCAGCAGCCAAGATCCGGGTGGGGGTCAGCCCCAGCATTTT	CASSQDPGGGQPQHF
NA	TRBV30	NA	TRBJ2-1	TGTGCCTGGAGTGTACGGAGTTACAATGAGCAGTTCTTC	CAWSVRSYNEQFF
NA	TRBV29-1	NA	TRBJ1-2	TGCAGCGTGGCAGGGTATGATGGCTACACCTTC	CSVAGYDGYTF
NA	TRBV2	TRBD1	TRBJ1-1	TGTGCCAGCAGGACAGGGGGGGTTCCCGAAGCTTTCTTT	CASRTGGVPEAFF
NA	TRBV6-1	TRBD1	TRBJ1-5	TGTGCCAGCGCGCGGGACAGGGTTTATCAGCCCCAGCATTTT	CASARDRVYQPQHF
NA	TRBV6-5	NA	TRBJ1-5	TGTGCCAGCAGTTACGGGGGGTTGAATCAGCCCCAGCATTTT	CASSYGGLNQPQHF
NA	TRBV27	NA	TRBJ1-2	TGTGCCAGCAGTCCTGTCGGGGCCTACTATGGCTACACCTTC	CASSPVGAYYGYTF
NA	TRBV7-9	NA	TRBJ1-1	TGTGCCAGCAGCTTAGTTATGAACACTGAAGCTTTCTTT	CASSLVMNTEAFF
NA	TRBV5-1	NA	TRBJ1-1	TGCGCCAGTTATCGTGAAGGTGAGGGCACTGAAGCTTTCTTT	CASYREGEGTEAFF
NA	TRBV6-5	NA	TRBJ1-1	TGTGCCAGCAACCCCCGGGGCGTGAGGAGGACTGAAGCTTTCTTT	CASNPRGVRRTEAFF
NA	TRBV29-1	TRBD2	TRBJ2-2	TGCAGCGTTCCCGGGACTAGCGGGAGAGTCGACACCGGGGAGCTGTTTTTT	CSVPGTSGRVDTGELFF
few	TRBV5-1	NA	TRBJ1-5	TGCGCCAGCAAGGGTTCCCAGCATTTT	CASKGSQHF
once	TRBV10-2	NA	TRBJ2-2	TGCGCCAGCAGAAATACAGGGTACACCGGGGAGCTGTTTTTT	CASRNTGYTGELFF
few	TRBV18	TRBD1	TRBJ1-4	TGTGCCAGCTCACTACAAGGGACAGGGAATGAAAAACTGTTTTTT	CASSLQGTGNEKLFF
NA	TRBV7-9	TRBD1	TRBJ1-2	TGTGCCAGCAGTAAAAGGACAGGGTATGGCTACACCTTC	CASSKRTGYGYTF
NA	TRBV30	NA	TRBJ2-7	TGTGCCTGGAATCCGGGGGCAGGGAGCGACGAGCAGTACTTC	CAWNPGAGSDEQYF
NA	TRBV2	TRBD2	TRBJ2-1	TGTGCCAGCAGTTCTCAATTGGGAGCGGGAGTTGCTGAGCAGTTCTTC	CASSSQLGAGVAEQFF
few	TRBV5-5	NA	TRBJ2-7	TGTGCCAGCAGCTTATGGGGAGAGGGGGGCGACGAGCAGTACTTC	CASSLWGEGGDEQYF
NA	TRBV2	NA	TRBJ2-7	TGTGCCAGCAGTGCAAATAGCGACTACGAGCAGTACTTC	CASSANSDYEQYF